Sequencing of this TCR beta chain was carried out in a study of blood T cell repertoires in COVID-19. Study-level background: Spain, Italy and the United States supplied samples that represented acute and convalescent COVID-19.

In the authors' workflow: The authors estimated nucleated cell counts from reference gene primer amplification. TCRdb's table, derived via immunoSEQ multiplex PCR, lists solely in-frame clones and lacks some. The V and J calls and the clone size are those of that table, but D and trimming were determined from the DNA. The data contain roughly 110,000 clones, around four fifths of them singletons. V lost 6 bases and J lost 8; bases outside the gene matches: 9. This CDR3 has 13 residues. CDR1 and CDR2 (germline): LNHDA, SQIVND (reference sequence). This receptor was identified in a man aged 65 to 79 with acute or convalescent COVID-19. The J gene is TRBJ1-2, the V gene TRBV19, with 7 bases that match TRBD1. The specimen was peripheral blood. The CDR3 bases are TGTGCCAGTAGGAGGTGGACAGGCGGAGGCTACACCTTC. Encoded protein: CASRRWTGGGYTF.